This T cell receptor (beta chain) appears in the sequencing data of a study of T cell responses to AZD1222 COVID-19 vaccine. Study observations and caveats: Researchers took repertoire samples only after the peak T cell response had come.

The repertoire was sequenced with immunoSEQ multiplex PCR; TCRdb's copy has only in-frame clones and lacks some. This sample has 130,000 or so clones, with over 90% found just once. Remarks on this clone: Antigen specificity is unknown.

The CDR3 is 15 amino acids. With 2 bases clipped from V and 3 bases from J, the junction kept 4 bases outside the gene matches. Germline V gives CDR1 MRHNA, CDR2 SNTAGT. The rearrangement uses TRBV6-4 and TRBJ2-1; 7 bases fit TRBD2. The sequence derives from an adult in good health. This specimen consisted of peripheral blood, obtained on day 0 of AZD1222 vaccination. In DNA form, the CDR3 reads TGTGCCAGCAGTGACACTAGCGAGAACTACAATGAGCAGTTCTTC. Translation gives CASSDTSENYNEQFF.